Listed below are T cell receptor beta chains from one sample, sequenced in a study of breast tumors, draining lymph nodes, adjacent tissues. MiXCR, run by TCRdb on the multiplex PCR reads, gives a single entry per CDR3 protein. The sample has around 300,000 distinct CDR3 sequences, 30% seen once. Sequenced sample: axillary lymph node tissue. The receptors shown here come from a female donor with breast cancer. Some clones in this sample may be carry-over from other donors' samples. The CDR3 runs from the conserved cysteine through the conserved F or W. D genes are given only for firm matches. Some rows mark clone size as missing; the rest say once, few, many or name a class of expanded clone.

J gene | D gene | CDR3 length | V gene | clone size | CDR3 DNA | CDR3 protein
TRBJ1-2 | TRBD1 | 14 | TRBV7-2 | - | TGTGCCAGCAGCTTAGGTTCCGGGACAGGGGACTACACCTTC | CASSLGSGTGDYTF
TRBJ2-5 | - | 15 | TRBV19 | once | TGTGCCAGTAGTATAGGGGCAGGGTGGCAAGAGACCCAGTACTTC | CASSIGAGWQETQYF
TRBJ2-5 | - | 11 | TRBV15 | once | TGTGCCACCTGCATCAAAGAGGCCCAGTACTTC | CATCIKEAQYF
TRBJ1-4 | - | 15 | TRBV7-8 | many | TGTGCCAGCAGCTTAGCCGGGGGTTCTAATGAAAAACTGTTTTTT | CASSLAGGSNEKLFF
TRBJ1-5 | - | 13 | TRBV20-1 | - | TGCAGTGCTAGTTTAGCGGTTGGGGAGACCCAGCATTTT | CSASLAVGETQHF
TRBJ1-6 | - | 15 | TRBV27 | few | TGTGCCAGCAGTTCCTTAAGTCTGGTGAATTCACCCCTCCACTTT | CASSSLSLVNSPLHF
TRBJ2-5 | - | 15 | TRBV12-3/TRBV12-4 | many | TGTGCCAGCACCGTACGGCGCCGGGCCCAGGAGACCCAGTACTTC | CASTVRRRAQETQYF
TRBJ2-3 | - | 14 | TRBV5-5 | many | TGTGCCAGCAGCGAAGGACAGCGGGCAGATACGCAGTATTTT | CASSEGQRADTQYF
TRBJ2-1 | TRBD2 | 19 | TRBV9 | many | TGTGCCAGCAGCGTAGCTCTTGCGGGACTAGGGTCGGGAGGCGATGAGCAGTTCTTC | CASSVALAGLGSGGDEQFF
TRBJ2-6 | - | 14 | TRBV30 | many | TGTGCCTGGGCCCGGAATTCTGGGGCCAACGTCCTGACTTTC | CAWARNSGANVLTF
TRBJ2-3 | TRBD2 | 16 | TRBV5-5 | many | TGTGCCAGCAGCCCCTCCGCGGGAGGGCCGGAAGATACGCAGTATTTT | CASSPSAGGPEDTQYF
TRBJ1-3 | TRBD1 | 14 | TRBV28 | - | TGTGCCAGCAGACCAGGGGGAGGACGGCACACCATATATTTT | CASRPGGGRHTIYF
TRBJ2-5 | - | 13 | TRBV7-2 | many | TGTGCCAGCAGCTTAGTTTACCAAGAGACCCAGTACTTC | CASSLVYQETQYF
TRBJ2-1 | TRBD1 | 18 | TRBV7-6 | many | TGTGCCAGCAGCTTAGACGGACGACAGGGGGATTATTTCAATGAGCAGTTCTTC | CASSLDGRQGDYFNEQFF
TRBJ2-7 | TRBD1 | 17 | TRBV6-1 | - | TGTGCCAGCAGTGAAGCTTCTTGGGGACAGGGTACCTACGAGCAGTACTTC | CASSEASWGQGTYEQYF
TRBJ1-2 | TRBD1 | 15 | TRBV7-2 | - | TGTGCCAGCAGCTTAAAGTCAGGGGGCTCCGGGGGCTACCCCTTC | CASSLKSGGSGGYPF
TRBJ1-4 | TRBD1 | 17 | TRBV7-9 | once | TGTGCCAGCAGCCACGTTAAGGGTGGACAGGTTAATGAAAAACTGTTTTTT | CASSHVKGGQVNEKLFF
TRBJ2-7 | - | 16 | TRBV18 | few | TGTGCCAGCTCACCACTTCCAGGCAGGGAGAACTACGAGCAGTACTTC | CASSPLPGRENYEQYF
TRBJ2-3 | TRBD2 | 16 | TRBV20-1 | - | TGCAGTGTACGGGGGCATCTAGCGGGAGATGGGTACGAGCAGTATTTT | CSVRGHLAGDGYEQYF
TRBJ2-7 | - | 15 | TRBV11-2 | many | TGTGCCAGCAGCTTATATCCCGGGACACGGAACGAGCAGTACTTC | CASSLYPGTRNEQYF
TRBJ2-1 | - | 14 | TRBV20-1 | - | TGCAGTGCTAGCGGCCCCAGCTCCTACACTGAGCAGTTCTTC | CSASGPSSYTEQFF
TRBJ2-7 | TRBD1 | 15 | TRBV28 | - | TGTGCCAGCAGTCACTCCGGGACAGGGATCTACGAGCAGTACTTC | CASSHSGTGIYEQYF
TRBJ2-7 | - | 15 | TRBV20-1 | many | TGCAGTGCGGTTCGGCCGACCCCGAGCTCCTACGAGCAGTACTTC | CSAVRPTPSSYEQYF
TRBJ2-7 | TRBD2 | 18 | TRBV2 | once | TGCGCCAGCAGTGAGGACCGAGGCGGTGGGGGAGGGTCCTACGAGCACTACTTC | CASSEDRGGGGGSYEHYF
TRBJ2-1 | TRBD1 | 19 | TRBV11-2 | many | TGTGCCAGCAGCTTAGTTAGGCGAAACCGGGACAGGGTGTTGTACGAGCAGTTCTTC | CASSLVRRNRDRVLYEQFF
TRBJ1-3 | - | 15 | TRBV25-1 | - | TGTGCCAGCAGTGCTAAATCGGGACAAGGAAACACCATATATTTT | CASSAKSGQGNTIYF
TRBJ1-5 | - | 16 | TRBV4-1 | many | TGCGCCAGCAACCCCTCGGGGGCTATAGCAAATCAGCCCCAGCATTTT | CASNPSGAIANQPQHF
TRBJ2-7 | TRBD2 | 19 | TRBV4-1 | few | TGCGCCAGCAGCCAAGCTTCGGGACTAGCAGACGGGTTTAGTAACGAGCAGTACTTC | CASSQASGLADGFSNEQYF
TRBJ1-2 | - | 13 | TRBV7-9 | many | TGTGCCAGCAGCCCCGATTTGAACTATGGCTACACCTTC | CASSPDLNYGYTF
TRBJ2-7 | TRBD2 | 13 | TRBV20-1 | - | TGCAGTGCGGGTCTAGCGTCCGGGGGGGAGCAGTACTTC | CSAGLASGGEQYF
TRBJ2-5 | TRBD2 | 15 | TRBV10-3 | - | TGTGCCATCAGTGAGACCCTAGCGGGAGGAGAGACCCAGTACTTC | CAISETLAGGETQYF
TRBJ2-1 | - | 13 | TRBV2 | many | TGTGCCAGCCGGAGGGAGGGGGGGGATGAGCAGTTCTTC | CASRREGGDEQFF
TRBJ2-2 | TRBD2 | 18 | TRBV5-4 | - | TGTGCCAGCAGCTTGGGGGCGGGAGGGACGAGGAACACCGGGGAGCTGTTTTTT | CASSLGAGGTRNTGELFF
TRBJ2-2 | TRBD2 | 16 | TRBV20-1 | many | TGCAGTGCTAGGCTAGCGGGAGGGCCTTTTATCGGGGAGCTGTTTTTT | CSARLAGGPFIGELFF
TRBJ2-3 | TRBD2 | 19 | TRBV11-3 | many | TGTGCCAGCAGCTCCGGGACTAGCGGGGCTCGCGGGATCACAGATACGCAGTATTTT | CASSSGTSGARGITDTQYF
TRBJ2-6 | - | 16 | TRBV5-1 | - | TGTGCCAGCAGCTTGGGAAGGGGCTTGGGCGCCGACGTCCTGACTTTC | CASSLGRGLGADVLTF
TRBJ1-1 | - | 13 | TRBV7-9 | few | TGTGCCAGCAGCCGGGGCTCTACGACTGAAGCTTTCTTT | CASSRGSTTEAFF
TRBJ2-3 | - | 17 | TRBV4-3 | - | TGCGCCAGCAGCCAAGCCCAATACGGGTGGGGAACAGATACGCAGTATTTT | CASSQAQYGWGTDTQYF
TRBJ1-3 | - | 17 | TRBV7-2 | - | TGTGCCAGCAGCTTAGTACTCCCCCCGAGCTCTGGAGACACCATATATTTT | CASSLVLPPSSGDTIYF
TRBJ1-1 | - | 15 | TRBV20-1 | - | TGCAGTGCTTACGACAGGACTAACCTGGACATTGAAGCTTTCTTT | CSAYDRTNLDIEAFF
TRBJ1-1 | TRBD1 | 13 | TRBV2 | - | TGTGCCAGCCGGACAGGGGAAAGGTCTGAAGCTTTCTTT | CASRTGERSEAFF